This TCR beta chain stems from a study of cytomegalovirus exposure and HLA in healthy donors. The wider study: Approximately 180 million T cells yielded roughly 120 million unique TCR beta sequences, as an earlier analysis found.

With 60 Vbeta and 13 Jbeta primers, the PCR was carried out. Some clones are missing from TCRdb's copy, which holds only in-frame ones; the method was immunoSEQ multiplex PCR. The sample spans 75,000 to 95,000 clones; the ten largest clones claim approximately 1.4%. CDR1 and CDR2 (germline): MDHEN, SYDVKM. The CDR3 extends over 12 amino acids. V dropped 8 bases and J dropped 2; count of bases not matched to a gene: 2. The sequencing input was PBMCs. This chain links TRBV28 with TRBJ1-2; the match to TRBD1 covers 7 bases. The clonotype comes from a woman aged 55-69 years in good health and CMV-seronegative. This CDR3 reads CASSTGNYGYTF. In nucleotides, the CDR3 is TGTGCCAGCTCGACAGGGAACTATGGCTACACCTTC.